The entry below describes one T cell receptor (beta chain). Germline-derived CDR1 and CDR2 are LNHNV and YYDKDF (reference sequence). The CDR3 contains 16 residues. Trimming took 3 bases from V and 4 from J; bases not matched to a gene: 8. This record belongs to a study of blood T cells in healthy people across ages. Combining a sample-barcoded 5' primer with a J-beta primer mix, a second PCR ran for roughly 6 to 11 cycles. Tags on each cDNA molecule came from a template-switch adaptor with 12 random nucleotides. TCRdb re-derived calls from the 5' RACE reads in MiXCR, one entry per CDR3 protein. Counted here are about 570,000 distinct CDR3 sequences, roughly a quarter occurring once; the ten biggest clones make up 3.6%. These records were also assigned to another study, of T cells of mothers and their children. That study adds: Slightly higher, non-significant overlap characterized related mother-child pairs relative to unrelated pairs.

V is TRBV15 and J is TRBJ2-1; 8 bases align to TRBD2. The source of this sequence is a boy aged 2 to 10 in good health. The sample consisted of blood. CDR3 sequence (DNA): TGTGCCACCAGCAGGGGAAGGGCTAGCGGGTACAATGAGCAGTTCTTC. Translated, it gives CATSRGRASGYNEQFF.